This TCR beta chain was recovered during a study of Graves' ophthalmopathy and Graves' hyperthyroidism. Overall study results and limits: Most clonotypes expanded in thyroid above 0.001 frequency were present in blood too.

Hyperthyroidism patients were newly diagnosed, under 2 months' duration, aged 18 to 65. This clonotype was detected a few times. Its target is not known. Germline V CDR1 and CDR2: MNHEY, SMNVEV (reference sequence). Trimming cost V 7 bases and J 0 bases, with 15 bases left between them. This CDR3 is built from 15 residues. RNA served as the template for amplifying TCR beta CDR3 regions. The authors performed first-round RT-PCR with HTBI primers and then a second-round multiplex PCR. TCRdb independently ran MiXCR on the multiplex PCR reads; one entry per CDR3 protein. The table shows about 500,000 distinct CDR3 sequences, with just under 40% occurring only once.

The gene calls are TRBV27 and TRBJ1-2, with D maybe TRBD1 (5 bases). The receptor comes from an adult man with Graves' hyperthyroidism. The sequenced sample was peripheral blood or thyroid tissue (not recorded which). This chain's CDR3 is CASIPGTLANYGYTF. The CDR3 nucleotides read TGTGCCAGCATTCCAGGGACGCTAGCTAACTATGGCTACACCTTC.